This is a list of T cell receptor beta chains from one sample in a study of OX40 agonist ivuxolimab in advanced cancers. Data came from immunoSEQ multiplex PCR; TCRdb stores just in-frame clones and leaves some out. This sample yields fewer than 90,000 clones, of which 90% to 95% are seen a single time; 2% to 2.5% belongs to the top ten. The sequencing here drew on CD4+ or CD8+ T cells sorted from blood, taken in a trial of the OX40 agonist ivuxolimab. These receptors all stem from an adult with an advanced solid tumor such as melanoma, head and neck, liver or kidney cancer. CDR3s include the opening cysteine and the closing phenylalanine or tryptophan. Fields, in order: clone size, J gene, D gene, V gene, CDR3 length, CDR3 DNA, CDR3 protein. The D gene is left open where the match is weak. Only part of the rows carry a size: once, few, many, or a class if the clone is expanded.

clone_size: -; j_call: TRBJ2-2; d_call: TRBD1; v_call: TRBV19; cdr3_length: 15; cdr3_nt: TGTGCCAGTACCGGACAGGGAGCGAACACCGGGGAGCTGTTTTTT; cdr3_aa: CASTGQGANTGELFF
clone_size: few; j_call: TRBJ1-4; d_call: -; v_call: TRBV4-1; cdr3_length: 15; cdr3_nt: TGCGCCAGCAGCCCGAGAGGGTCGACTAATGAAAAACTGTTTTTT; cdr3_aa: CASSPRGSTNEKLFF
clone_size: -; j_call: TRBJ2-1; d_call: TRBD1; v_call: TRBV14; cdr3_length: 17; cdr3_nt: TGTGCCAGCAGCCAGGCTCTACTGGACAGGTTCTACAATGAGCAGTTCTTC; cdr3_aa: CASSQALLDRFYNEQFF
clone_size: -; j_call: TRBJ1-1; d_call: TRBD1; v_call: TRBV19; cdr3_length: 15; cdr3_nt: TGTGCCAGTAGCGGGACAGGGGCAAGAAACACTGAAGCTTTCTTT; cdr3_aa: CASSGTGARNTEAFF
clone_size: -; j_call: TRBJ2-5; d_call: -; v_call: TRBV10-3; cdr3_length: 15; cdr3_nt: TGTGCCATCAGTGAACCCGTGGGGGGGCGAGAGACCCAGTACTTC; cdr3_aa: CAISEPVGGRETQYF
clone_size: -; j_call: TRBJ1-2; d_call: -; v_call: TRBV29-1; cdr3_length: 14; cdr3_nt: TGCAGCGTTGGAGACAGTGCCTCTAACTATGGCTACACCTTC; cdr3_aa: CSVGDSASNYGYTF
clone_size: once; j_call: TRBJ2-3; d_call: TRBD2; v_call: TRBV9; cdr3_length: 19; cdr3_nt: TGTGCCAGCAGCGTAGCTACGGTGACTAGCGGGTTCCCAGGGGGTACGCAGTATTTT; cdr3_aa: CASSVATVTSGFPGGTQYF
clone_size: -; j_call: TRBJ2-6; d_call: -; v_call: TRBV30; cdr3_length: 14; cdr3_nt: TGTGCCTGGAGTAGGAGCTCTGGGGCCAACGTCCTGACTTTC; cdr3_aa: CAWSRSSGANVLTF
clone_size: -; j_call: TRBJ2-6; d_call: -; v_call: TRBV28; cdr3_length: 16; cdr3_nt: TGTGCCAGCAGTTTAGGCGCAGCCTCTGGGGCCAACGTCCTGACTTTC; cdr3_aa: CASSLGAASGANVLTF
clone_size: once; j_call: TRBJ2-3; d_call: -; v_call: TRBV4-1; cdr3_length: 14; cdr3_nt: TGCGCCAGCAGCCACCCTCATGACTTGGATACGCAGTATTTT; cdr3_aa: CASSHPHDLDTQYF
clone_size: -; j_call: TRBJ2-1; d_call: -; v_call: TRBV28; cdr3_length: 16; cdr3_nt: TGTGCCAGCAGACTAAGAGGGGGAGACTCCTACAATGAGCAGTTCTTC; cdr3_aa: CASRLRGGDSYNEQFF
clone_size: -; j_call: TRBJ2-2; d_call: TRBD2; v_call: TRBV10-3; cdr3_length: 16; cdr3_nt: TGTGCCACCCGAGGACTAGCGGGAGGGCACACCGGGGAGCTGTTTTTT; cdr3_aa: CATRGLAGGHTGELFF
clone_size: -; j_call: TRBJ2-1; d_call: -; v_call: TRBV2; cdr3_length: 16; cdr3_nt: TGTGCCAGCAGTGAAGTGTCCGGGGGCGGTAGGAATGAGCAGTTCTTC; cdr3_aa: CASSEVSGGGRNEQFF
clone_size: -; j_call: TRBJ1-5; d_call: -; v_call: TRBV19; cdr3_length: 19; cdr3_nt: TGTGCCAGTAGTACGACCGGGACCTCCTCCCTGTATAGCAATCAGCCCCAGCATTTT; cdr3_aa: CASSTTGTSSLYSNQPQHF
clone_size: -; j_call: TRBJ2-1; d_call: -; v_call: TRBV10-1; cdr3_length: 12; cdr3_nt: TGCGCCAGCAGTCGCTGGGGCGGTGAGCAGTTCTTC; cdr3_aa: CASSRWGGEQFF
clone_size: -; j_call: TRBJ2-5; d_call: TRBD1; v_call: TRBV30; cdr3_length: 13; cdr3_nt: TGTGCCTGGAGTCGCACAGGGGGAGGGACCCAGTACTTC; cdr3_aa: CAWSRTGGGTQYF